This is a list of T cell receptor beta chains from one sample in a study of shared clonotypes between healthy human individuals. This table comes from immunoSEQ multiplex PCR, and its TCRdb copy is limited to in-frame clones, with some not included. The sample lists over 400,000 clones; around 80% were seen once. Sequences were obtained from PBMCs. The receptor source for this set is a woman between 40 and 50 years old in good health. Some clones in this sample may be carry-over from other donors' samples. Both conserved end residues are part of each CDR3. The order of the fields is CDR3 protein, CDR3 DNA, V gene, D gene, CDR3 length, J gene, clone size. D genes are given only for firm matches. Size values are once, few and many counts, or a class for expanded clones, and some rows have none.

cdr3_aa: CASSRLSGGTEAFF; cdr3_nt: TGTGCCAGCTCCCGTCTCAGCGGGGGCACTGAAGCTTTCTTT; v_call: TRBV28; d_call: NA; cdr3_length: 14; j_call: TRBJ1-1; clone_size: few
cdr3_aa: CASSSGTGTFF; cdr3_nt: TGTGCCAGCAGTTCCGGGACAGGGACTTTCTTT; v_call: TRBV6-5; d_call: TRBD1; cdr3_length: 11; j_call: TRBJ1-1; clone_size: NA
cdr3_aa: CASSPPGARVGNTIYF; cdr3_nt: TGTGCCAGCAGTCCCCCGGGGGCTAGAGTAGGAAACACCATATATTTT; v_call: TRBV28; d_call: NA; cdr3_length: 16; j_call: TRBJ1-3; clone_size: NA
cdr3_aa: CAWSVGLTEGYTDTQYF; cdr3_nt: TGTGCCTGGAGTGTAGGCCTAACGGAGGGGTACACAGATACGCAGTATTTT; v_call: TRBV30; d_call: NA; cdr3_length: 17; j_call: TRBJ2-3; clone_size: NA
cdr3_aa: CASSVGMNTEAFF; cdr3_nt: TGCGCCAGCAGTGTGGGGATGAACACTGAAGCTTTCTTT; v_call: TRBV10-2; d_call: NA; cdr3_length: 13; j_call: TRBJ1-1; clone_size: NA
cdr3_aa: CASSAGHYEQYF; cdr3_nt: TGTGCCAGCAGTGCTGGGCACTACGAGCAGTACTTC; v_call: TRBV25-1; d_call: NA; cdr3_length: 12; j_call: TRBJ2-7; clone_size: NA
cdr3_aa: CASRPPGRPLGNEQFF; cdr3_nt: TGCGCCAGCAGGCCCCCCGGGAGGCCCCTGGGCAATGAGCAGTTCTTC; v_call: TRBV10-2; d_call: TRBD2; cdr3_length: 16; j_call: TRBJ2-1; clone_size: NA
cdr3_aa: CASSLGSNGELFF; cdr3_nt: TGTGCCAGCAGCTTAGGGTCAAACGGGGAGCTGTTTTTT; v_call: TRBV7-9; d_call: NA; cdr3_length: 13; j_call: TRBJ2-2; clone_size: NA
cdr3_aa: CASSMRGQGARIGYGYTF; cdr3_nt: TGTGCCAGTAGTATGAGGGGGCAGGGGGCAAGGATCGGCTATGGCTACACCTTC; v_call: TRBV19; d_call: TRBD1; cdr3_length: 18; j_call: TRBJ1-2; clone_size: NA
cdr3_aa: CASSPSDETQYF; cdr3_nt: TGTGCCAGCAGCCCCTCAGACGAGACCCAGTACTTC; v_call: TRBV6-1; d_call: NA; cdr3_length: 12; j_call: TRBJ2-5; clone_size: NA
cdr3_aa: CASSLSPEWEGSFYEQYF; cdr3_nt: TGTGCCAGCAGCTTGTCTCCGGAGTGGGAGGGCTCTTTCTACGAGCAGTACTTC; v_call: TRBV11-2; d_call: TRBD2; cdr3_length: 18; j_call: TRBJ2-7; clone_size: NA
cdr3_aa: CASSMGLAANNEQFF; cdr3_nt: TGTGCCAGCAGTATGGGACTAGCGGCTAACAATGAGCAGTTCTTC; v_call: TRBV7-6; d_call: TRBD2; cdr3_length: 15; j_call: TRBJ2-1; clone_size: NA
cdr3_aa: CASSLRRVATRDTQYF; cdr3_nt: TGTGCCAGCAGCTTAAGGCGGGTCGCTACGAGGGATACGCAGTATTTT; v_call: TRBV7-8; d_call: NA; cdr3_length: 16; j_call: TRBJ2-3; clone_size: NA
cdr3_aa: CASSIETYTDTQYF; cdr3_nt: TGTGCCAGTAGTATTGAGACCTACACAGATACGCAGTATTTT; v_call: TRBV19; d_call: NA; cdr3_length: 14; j_call: TRBJ2-3; clone_size: NA
cdr3_aa: CASSLDRDTEAFF; cdr3_nt: TGCGCCAGCAGCCTGGACAGGGACACTGAAGCTTTCTTT; v_call: TRBV5-1; d_call: TRBD1; cdr3_length: 13; j_call: TRBJ1-1; clone_size: few
cdr3_aa: CASNREQGDGYGYTF; cdr3_nt: TGTGCCAGCAACCGCGAACAGGGGGACGGCTATGGCTACACCTTC; v_call: TRBV6-5; d_call: TRBD1; cdr3_length: 15; j_call: TRBJ1-2; clone_size: NA
cdr3_aa: CASSDPPGQYNEQFF; cdr3_nt: TGTGCCAGCAGTGACCCTCCGGGACAATACAATGAGCAGTTCTTC; v_call: TRBV6-1; d_call: NA; cdr3_length: 15; j_call: TRBJ2-1; clone_size: few
cdr3_aa: CASGPGTDSSPLHF; cdr3_nt: TGTGCCAGCGGACCCGGGACAGACTCTTCACCCCTCCACTTT; v_call: TRBV28; d_call: TRBD1; cdr3_length: 14; j_call: TRBJ1-6; clone_size: NA
cdr3_aa: CATSRGGESDTQYF; cdr3_nt: TGTGCCACCAGCAGAGGGGGGGAGTCAGATACGCAGTATTTT; v_call: TRBV15; d_call: NA; cdr3_length: 14; j_call: TRBJ2-3; clone_size: NA
cdr3_aa: CASSPRTGFSPEAFF; cdr3_nt: TGTGCCAGCAGCCCTCGGACAGGGTTTAGCCCTGAAGCTTTCTTT; v_call: TRBV7-8; d_call: TRBD1; cdr3_length: 15; j_call: TRBJ1-1; clone_size: NA
cdr3_aa: CASSLPGTGIDQPQHF; cdr3_nt: TGTGCCAGCAGTTTACCCGGGACAGGTATCGATCAGCCCCAGCATTTT; v_call: TRBV28; d_call: TRBD1; cdr3_length: 16; j_call: TRBJ1-5; clone_size: NA
cdr3_aa: CASSLGTAYEQYF; cdr3_nt: TGTGCCAGCAGCTTAGGGACTGCCTACGAGCAGTACTTC; v_call: TRBV7-9; d_call: NA; cdr3_length: 13; j_call: TRBJ2-7; clone_size: once
cdr3_aa: CASTGLAGVVVTQYF; cdr3_nt: TGTGCCTCCACGGGACTAGCGGGAGTTGTTGTGACCCAGTACTTC; v_call: TRBV30; d_call: TRBD2; cdr3_length: 15; j_call: TRBJ2-5; clone_size: NA
cdr3_aa: CASSLSGTTLTGELFF; cdr3_nt: TGTGCCAGCAGCTTATCAGGGACCACCCTTACCGGGGAGCTGTTTTTT; v_call: TRBV7-6; d_call: NA; cdr3_length: 16; j_call: TRBJ2-2; clone_size: NA
cdr3_aa: CASSLSGTGVETQYF; cdr3_nt: TGTGCCAGCAGCTTGAGTGGGACAGGGGTGGAGACCCAGTACTTC; v_call: TRBV5-6; d_call: TRBD1; cdr3_length: 15; j_call: TRBJ2-5; clone_size: NA
cdr3_aa: CAWSVWGRDNEQFF; cdr3_nt: TGTGCCTGGAGTGTATGGGGCCGCGACAATGAGCAGTTCTTC; v_call: TRBV30; d_call: NA; cdr3_length: 14; j_call: TRBJ2-1; clone_size: NA
cdr3_aa: CSGGQVPHEQYF; cdr3_nt: TGCAGCGGAGGACAGGTCCCCCACGAGCAGTACTTC; v_call: TRBV29-1; d_call: TRBD1; cdr3_length: 12; j_call: TRBJ2-7; clone_size: NA
cdr3_aa: CASRVTGEDRYTF; cdr3_nt: TGTGCCAGTAGGGTGACAGGGGAGGATCGCTACACCTTC; v_call: TRBV19; d_call: TRBD1; cdr3_length: 13; j_call: TRBJ1-2; clone_size: NA
cdr3_aa: CASSQDSDGDTEAFF; cdr3_nt: TGCGCCAGCAGCCAAGATTCGGACGGTGACACTGAAGCTTTCTTT; v_call: TRBV4-3; d_call: NA; cdr3_length: 15; j_call: TRBJ1-1; clone_size: NA
cdr3_aa: CASSQEGQGSNQPQHF; cdr3_nt: TGCGCCAGCAGCCAAGAAGGGCAGGGCTCCAATCAGCCCCAGCATTTT; v_call: TRBV4-1; d_call: NA; cdr3_length: 16; j_call: TRBJ1-5; clone_size: NA
cdr3_aa: CASSTLRARDEQYF; cdr3_nt: TGTGCCAGTAGTACCCTTCGGGCACGCGACGAGCAGTACTTC; v_call: TRBV19; d_call: NA; cdr3_length: 14; j_call: TRBJ2-7; clone_size: NA
cdr3_aa: CASSARENTEAFF; cdr3_nt: TGTGCCAGCAGTGCCCGGGAGAACACTGAAGCTTTCTTT; v_call: TRBV6-1; d_call: NA; cdr3_length: 13; j_call: TRBJ1-1; clone_size: many
cdr3_aa: CASSPGQSQETQYF; cdr3_nt: TGCGCCAGCAGCCCCGGACAGAGCCAAGAGACCCAGTACTTC; v_call: TRBV5-1; d_call: NA; cdr3_length: 14; j_call: TRBJ2-5; clone_size: NA
cdr3_aa: CATLAPDRVSGELFF; cdr3_nt: TGTGCCACCTTAGCCCCGGACAGAGTAAGCGGGGAGCTGTTTTTT; v_call: TRBV28; d_call: NA; cdr3_length: 15; j_call: TRBJ2-2; clone_size: NA
cdr3_aa: CATSRGQGAYEQYF; cdr3_nt: TGTGCCACCAGCAGAGGACAGGGGGCCTACGAGCAGTACTTC; v_call: TRBV15; d_call: TRBD1; cdr3_length: 14; j_call: TRBJ2-7; clone_size: NA
cdr3_aa: CASSPQALGEQYF; cdr3_nt: TGTGCCAGCAGTCCCCAGGCCCTCGGCGAGCAGTACTTC; v_call: TRBV2; d_call: NA; cdr3_length: 13; j_call: TRBJ2-7; clone_size: NA
cdr3_aa: CASSPTGTTQETQYF; cdr3_nt: TGTGCCAGCAGTCCAACCGGGACAACCCAAGAGACCCAGTACTTC; v_call: TRBV2; d_call: NA; cdr3_length: 15; j_call: TRBJ2-5; clone_size: NA